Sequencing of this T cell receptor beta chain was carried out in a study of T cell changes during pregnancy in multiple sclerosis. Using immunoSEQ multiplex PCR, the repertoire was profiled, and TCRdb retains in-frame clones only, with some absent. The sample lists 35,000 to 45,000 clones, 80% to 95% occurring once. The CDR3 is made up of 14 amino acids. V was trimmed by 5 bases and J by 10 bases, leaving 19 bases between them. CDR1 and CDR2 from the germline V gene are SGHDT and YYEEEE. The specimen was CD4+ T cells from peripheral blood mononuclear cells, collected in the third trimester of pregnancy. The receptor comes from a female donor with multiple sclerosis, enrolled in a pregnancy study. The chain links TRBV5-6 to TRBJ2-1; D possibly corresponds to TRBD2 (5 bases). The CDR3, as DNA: TGTGCCAGCAGATATGGGAGTCAGCTTGTGGAGCAGTTCTTC. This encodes CASRYGSQLVEQFF.